This T cell receptor (beta chain) stems from a study of T cells expressing NK-cell markers. Study-wide findings and caveats: Roughly 6 of the donors carried dominant NKG2C+ clonotypes that took up roughly 1.0-8% of their CD8+ T cells.

Germline V gives CDR1 LNHDA, CDR2 SQIVND (reference sequence). This CDR3 spans 16 amino acids. Worth noting for this clonotype: What it binds is unknown.

TCRdb re-called the 5' RACE reads, yielding one record per CDR3 amino acid sequence without DNA. The table gives some 450,000 distinct CDR3 sequences; the top ten clones make up 7.3% of it. Sequencing was carried out using blood T cells: a sorted CD56 or NKG2C T cell subset, CD4+ or CD8+ T cells, or bulk PBMC T cells (not recorded which). The chain joins TRBV19 to TRBJ1-1; TCRdb calls TRBD1, which cannot be checked without DNA. This TCR was recovered from a woman between 18 and 70 years old in good health. This chain's CDR3 is CASSQIVQGVNTEAFF.